This T cell receptor beta chain was observed in a study of T-cell reconstitution after alpha-beta-depleted transplantation in children. This sample's TCRbeta library carried unique molecular identifier barcodes. TCRdb re-analysed the PCR reads in MiXCR, keeping a single row per CDR3 protein. This table has 450,000 to 550,000 distinct CDR3 sequences, about an eighth appearing once. Findings of the study overall: It was surviving recipient T cells and thymic progenitors that gave some patients high TCRbeta diversity at day 60. Once a year had passed after transplant, T-cell counts and diversity came mostly from newly produced T cells. Alpha-beta T cells about two months after transplant reportedly derived from several hundred expanded graft clones.

CDR3 size: 12 residues. V was shortened by 6 bases and J by 4 bases, with 9 bases between the two germline ends. Per the germline V gene, CDR1 is SGHRS and CDR2 is YFSETQ. This clonotype was seen ten or more times. Its antigen is unknown. This sequence was found in a female patient between 2 and 10 years old who had a stem cell transplant for aplastic anemia, so the T cells may come from the graft donor. The rearrangement links TRBV5-1 to TRBJ2-3; D call uncertain. Sequencing used PBMCs, mostly from graft donor cells, obtained 180 days after TCRalphabeta/CD19-depleted stem cell transplant. CDR3 residues: CASNLEPDTQYF. The CDR3 region has the DNA TGCGCCAGCAACCTAGAGCCAGATACGCAGTATTTT.